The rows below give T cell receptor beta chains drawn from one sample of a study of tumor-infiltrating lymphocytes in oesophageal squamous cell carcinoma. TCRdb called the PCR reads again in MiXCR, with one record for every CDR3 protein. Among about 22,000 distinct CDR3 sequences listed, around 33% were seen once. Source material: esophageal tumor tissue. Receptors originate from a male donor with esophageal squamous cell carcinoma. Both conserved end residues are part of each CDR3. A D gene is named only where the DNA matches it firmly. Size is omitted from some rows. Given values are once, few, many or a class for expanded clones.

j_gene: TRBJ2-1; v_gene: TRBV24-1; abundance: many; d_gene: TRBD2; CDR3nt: TGTGCCACCTCCGGGACTAGCGGGAGGGGGACCTACAATGAGCAGTTCTTC; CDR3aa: CATSGTSGRGTYNEQFF
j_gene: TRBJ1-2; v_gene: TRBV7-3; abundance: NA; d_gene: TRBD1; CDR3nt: TGTGCCAGCAGCTCCCTGACAGGGGTCGGCTACACCTTC; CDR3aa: CASSSLTGVGYTF
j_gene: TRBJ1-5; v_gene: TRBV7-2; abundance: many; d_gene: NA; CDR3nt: TGTGCCAGCAGCTTAGCCGGGGCGTGGCAGCCCCAGCATTTT; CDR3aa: CASSLAGAWQPQHF
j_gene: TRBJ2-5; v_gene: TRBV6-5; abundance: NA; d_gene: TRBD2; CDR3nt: TGTGCCAGCAGTTACGCCAGGGACTACAACAATGAGCAGTACTTC; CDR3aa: CASSYARDYNNEQYF
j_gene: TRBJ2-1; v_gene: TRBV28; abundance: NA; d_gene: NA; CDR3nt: TGTGCCAGCAGTTCATTTTCTGGGGCCCGGGAAAATGAGCAGTTCTTC; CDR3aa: CASSSFSGARENEQFF
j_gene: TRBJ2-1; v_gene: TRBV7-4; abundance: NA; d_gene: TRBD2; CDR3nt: TGTGCCAGCAGCTTAGCACTAGCGTACAATGAGCAGTTCTTC; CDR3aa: CASSLALAYNEQFF
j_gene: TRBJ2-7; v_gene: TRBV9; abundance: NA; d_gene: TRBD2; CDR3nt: TGTGCCAGCAGCGGGGGAGGGAGCTACGAGCAGTACTTC; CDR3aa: CASSGGGSYEQYF
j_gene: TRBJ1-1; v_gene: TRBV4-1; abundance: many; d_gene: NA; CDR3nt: TGCGCCAGCAGCCAAGATAACCTGCTAAATTCGGCTTTCTTT; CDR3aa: CASSQDNLLNSAFF
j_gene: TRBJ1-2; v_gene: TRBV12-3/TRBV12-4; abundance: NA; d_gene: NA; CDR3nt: TGTGCCAGCAGTTTTTTTGCTAACTATGGCTACACCTTC; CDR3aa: CASSFFANYGYTF
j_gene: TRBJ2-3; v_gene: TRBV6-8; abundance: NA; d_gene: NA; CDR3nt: TGTGCCATCTCGAACCGGAAACCGGAGGTGAAGTATTTT; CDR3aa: CAISNRKPEVKYF
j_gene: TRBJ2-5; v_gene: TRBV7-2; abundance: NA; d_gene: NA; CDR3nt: TGTGCCAGCAGCTATGGACAAGGAGGGGAGACCCAGTACTTC; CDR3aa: CASSYGQGGETQYF
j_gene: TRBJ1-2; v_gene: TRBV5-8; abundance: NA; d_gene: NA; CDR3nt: TGTGCCAGCAGCTTAGGGTCATCTAACTATGGCTACACCTTC; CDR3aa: CASSLGSSNYGYTF
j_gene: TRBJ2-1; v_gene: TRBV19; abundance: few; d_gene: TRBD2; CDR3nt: TGTGCCAGTAGTATCCCAGGGCTAGCGGGGTCCTACAATGAGCAGTTCTTC; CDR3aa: CASSIPGLAGSYNEQFF
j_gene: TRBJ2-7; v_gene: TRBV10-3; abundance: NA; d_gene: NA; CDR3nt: TGTGCCACCAGACGCCGGGAAGGCCTAGACAACGAGCAGTACTTC; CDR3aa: CATRRREGLDNEQYF
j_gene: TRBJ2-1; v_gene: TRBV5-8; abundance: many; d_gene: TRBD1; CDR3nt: TGTGCCAGCAGCTCGAGGACAGGGGACAATGAGCAGTTCTTC; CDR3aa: CASSSRTGDNEQFF
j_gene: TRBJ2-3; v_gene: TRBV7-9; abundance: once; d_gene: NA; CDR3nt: TGTGCCAGCAGCTTAAGGAGGCCCAGCACAGATACGCAGTATTTT; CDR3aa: CASSLRRPSTDTQYF
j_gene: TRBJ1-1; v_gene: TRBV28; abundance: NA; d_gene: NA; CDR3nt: TGTGCCAGCAGTTTATGGCTACAGGCCTTGGCGGGGACTGAAGCTTTCTTT; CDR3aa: CASSLWLQALAGTEAFF